This T cell receptor beta chain was found in a study of blood T cell repertoires in COVID-19. Background on the study: Acute-phase and convalescent COVID-19 samples originated in the United States, Italy and Spain.

J was trimmed by 4 bases and V by 5 bases; bases with no gene match: 8. In germline, CDR1 is MNHEY, CDR2 SVGAGI. This CDR3 comprises 15 residues. The authors' processing: It was from reference gene primer amplification that nucleated cell counts were estimated. Sequenced by immunoSEQ multiplex PCR; TCRdb stores in-frame clones only, minus some. From that table come the V and J calls and clone size; the DNA was used to work out D and trimming. The sample lists roughly 170,000 clones; approximately 87% were seen once. The TCR sequence derives from a man between 65 and 79 years old with active or convalescent COVID-19. The chain combines TRBV6-5 with TRBJ2-3, with 8 bases that match TRBD2. Sample: peripheral blood. The CDR3 nucleotides read TGTGCCAGCAGTACCGGACTAGCCCACTCAGATACGCAGTATTTT. It specifies CASSTGLAHSDTQYF.